These T cell receptor beta chains were read from a single sample in a study of cytomegalovirus exposure and HLA in healthy donors. The method was immunoSEQ multiplex PCR; TCRdb's version includes in-frame clones alone and lacks a portion of them. In total, the table holds roughly 39,000 clones. Sequenced material: PBMCs. Receptors originate from a young man in good health and CMV-seronegative. Both conserved end residues are part of each CDR3. The D gene is left open where the match is weak.

j_call: TRBJ2-3
v_call: TRBV13
d_call: -
cdr3_aa: CASSLVARADTQYF
cdr3_nt: TGTGCCAGCAGCTTAGTGGCTAGAGCAGATACGCAGTATTTT

j_call: TRBJ1-5
v_call: TRBV18
d_call: -
cdr3_aa: CASSTQGRNQPQHF
cdr3_nt: TGTGCCAGCTCGACGCAGGGGCGGAATCAGCCCCAGCATTTT

j_call: TRBJ1-1
v_call: TRBV4-1
d_call: -
cdr3_aa: CASSLRVFTEAFF
cdr3_nt: TGCGCCAGCAGCCTCAGGGTATTCACTGAAGCTTTCTTT

j_call: TRBJ2-7
v_call: TRBV19
d_call: TRBD1
cdr3_aa: CASSLNRDRENEQYF
cdr3_nt: TGTGCCAGTAGCCTCAACCGGGACAGGGAAAACGAGCAGTACTTC

j_call: TRBJ2-3
v_call: TRBV18
d_call: -
cdr3_aa: CASSPSFQDTQYF
cdr3_nt: TGTGCCAGCTCACCGTCCTTTCAGGATACGCAGTATTTT

j_call: TRBJ1-5
v_call: TRBV27
d_call: -
cdr3_aa: CASSYNSNQPQHF
cdr3_nt: TGTGCCAGCAGTTACAACAGCAATCAGCCCCAGCATTTT

j_call: TRBJ1-5
v_call: TRBV10-3
d_call: TRBD1
cdr3_aa: CAISEPGQGGYQPQHF
cdr3_nt: TGTGCCATCAGTGAGCCCGGACAGGGGGGATATCAGCCCCAGCATTTT

j_call: TRBJ1-1
v_call: TRBV6-1
d_call: TRBD1
cdr3_aa: CASRTDRVAEAFF
cdr3_nt: TGTGCCAGCAGGACGGACAGGGTAGCTGAAGCTTTCTTT

j_call: TRBJ2-2
v_call: TRBV9
d_call: TRBD2
cdr3_aa: CASSVPGGVGGELFF
cdr3_nt: TGTGCCAGCAGCGTACCGGGGGGAGTCGGCGGGGAGCTGTTTTTT

j_call: TRBJ2-1
v_call: TRBV4-3
d_call: TRBD2
cdr3_aa: CASSQLLAGAYNEQFF
cdr3_nt: TGCGCCAGCAGCCAGCTACTAGCGGGAGCCTACAATGAGCAGTTCTTC

j_call: TRBJ2-2
v_call: TRBV5-1
d_call: TRBD1
cdr3_aa: CASSLRGTGLWSTTGELFF
cdr3_nt: TGCGCCAGCAGCTTGAGGGGGACAGGGTTATGGTCGACCACCGGGGAGCTGTTTTTT

j_call: TRBJ2-7
v_call: TRBV4-3
d_call: -
cdr3_aa: CASSQDRRGPLSYEQYF
cdr3_nt: TGCGCCAGCAGCCAAGATCGTCGCGGGCCTCTCTCCTACGAGCAGTACTTC

j_call: TRBJ2-1
v_call: TRBV5-4
d_call: TRBD2
cdr3_aa: CASRPPGLAGGYEQFF
cdr3_nt: TGTGCCAGCAGACCTCCGGGACTAGCGGGAGGCTATGAGCAGTTCTTC

j_call: TRBJ2-7
v_call: TRBV4-2
d_call: -
cdr3_aa: CASSQDLSVDYEQYF
cdr3_nt: TGTGCCAGCAGCCAAGATCTAAGCGTAGACTACGAGCAGTACTTC

j_call: TRBJ1-6
v_call: TRBV7-9
d_call: TRBD1
cdr3_aa: CASSPPPSKRTGSDSPLHF
cdr3_nt: TGTGCCAGCAGCCCACCTCCCAGCAAACGGACAGGGAGTGATTCACCCCTCCACTTT

j_call: TRBJ2-2
v_call: TRBV7-3
d_call: TRBD1
cdr3_aa: CASSSTGGHTGELFF
cdr3_nt: TGTGCCAGCAGCTCGACAGGGGGCCACACCGGGGAGCTGTTTTTT

j_call: TRBJ2-7
v_call: TRBV25-1
d_call: TRBD1
cdr3_aa: CASSGQGSYEQYF
cdr3_nt: TGTGCCAGCAGTGGACAGGGGTCCTACGAGCAGTACTTC

j_call: TRBJ2-7
v_call: TRBV4-2
d_call: TRBD1
cdr3_aa: CASSPSGTGSYEQYF
cdr3_nt: TGTGCCAGCAGCCCATCCGGGACAGGGTCCTACGAGCAGTACTTC

j_call: TRBJ2-7
v_call: TRBV7-6
d_call: TRBD2
cdr3_aa: CASSPHGGKSYEQYF
cdr3_nt: TGTGCCAGCAGCCCCCACGGGGGGAAGTCCTACGAGCAGTACTTC

j_call: TRBJ2-1
v_call: TRBV4-3
d_call: -
cdr3_aa: CASSQEYFGSYNEQFF
cdr3_nt: TGCGCCAGCAGCCAAGAGTACTTTGGCTCCTACAATGAGCAGTTCTTC

j_call: TRBJ2-7
v_call: TRBV5-5
d_call: TRBD1
cdr3_aa: CASSPWTGIDEQYF
cdr3_nt: TGTGCCAGCAGCCCATGGACAGGGATTGACGAGCAGTACTTC

j_call: TRBJ1-2
v_call: TRBV5-1
d_call: -
cdr3_aa: CASSLLPGLVYGYTF
cdr3_nt: TGCGCCAGCAGCTTGTTGCCAGGGCTTGTCTATGGCTACACCTTC

j_call: TRBJ2-1
v_call: TRBV29-1
d_call: TRBD2
cdr3_aa: CSVPITPRENEQFF
cdr3_nt: TGCAGCGTCCCGATCACGCCGCGGGAGAATGAGCAGTTCTTC

j_call: TRBJ2-1
v_call: TRBV11-3
d_call: -
cdr3_aa: CASSSGPIRNEQFF
cdr3_nt: TGTGCCAGCAGCTCAGGCCCCATACGCAATGAGCAGTTCTTC

j_call: TRBJ2-7
v_call: TRBV29-1
d_call: TRBD2
cdr3_aa: CSARTSGFYEQYF
cdr3_nt: TGCAGCGCCCGGACTAGCGGCTTTTACGAGCAGTACTTC

j_call: TRBJ2-7
v_call: TRBV5-6
d_call: TRBD1
cdr3_aa: CASSLVTGKSYEQYF
cdr3_nt: TGTGCCAGCAGCTTGGTGACAGGGAAGTCCTACGAGCAGTACTTC

j_call: TRBJ1-2
v_call: TRBV15
d_call: -
cdr3_aa: CATSRDQGYKGWGYTF
cdr3_nt: TGTGCCACCAGCAGAGATCAGGGGTACAAGGGTTGGGGCTACACCTTC

j_call: TRBJ1-6
v_call: TRBV6-1
d_call: TRBD1
cdr3_aa: CASIDRGDPLHF
cdr3_nt: TGTGCCAGCATCGACAGGGGAGACCCCCTCCACTTT

j_call: TRBJ1-6
v_call: TRBV6-5
d_call: -
cdr3_aa: CASNAQGSPNSPLHF
cdr3_nt: TGTGCCAGCAACGCCCAGGGCTCCCCTAATTCACCCCTCCACTTT

j_call: TRBJ2-7
v_call: TRBV9
d_call: TRBD1
cdr3_aa: CASSTGQGSYEQYF
cdr3_nt: TGTGCCAGCAGTACCGGACAGGGCTCCTACGAGCAGTACTTC

j_call: TRBJ1-6
v_call: TRBV5-1
d_call: -
cdr3_aa: CASSSDRGQGSPLHF
cdr3_nt: TGCGCCAGCAGCTCGGACAGAGGCCAGGGCTCACCCCTCCACTTT

j_call: TRBJ1-1
v_call: TRBV6-1
d_call: -
cdr3_aa: CASSPIMNTEAFF
cdr3_nt: TGTGCCAGCAGCCCTATAATGAACACTGAAGCTTTCTTT

j_call: TRBJ2-1
v_call: TRBV7-2
d_call: TRBD2
cdr3_aa: CASSLAGSGTHNEQFF
cdr3_nt: TGTGCCAGCAGCTTAGCAGGCAGCGGGACGCACAATGAGCAGTTCTTC

j_call: TRBJ1-2
v_call: TRBV4-3
d_call: -
cdr3_aa: CASSQDTEQTIYGYTF
cdr3_nt: TGCGCCAGCAGCCAAGATACTGAGCAGACTATCTATGGCTACACCTTC

j_call: TRBJ1-6
v_call: TRBV4-3
d_call: TRBD1
cdr3_aa: CASSQDPGTGASPLHF
cdr3_nt: TGCGCCAGCAGCCAAGATCCCGGGACAGGAGCCTCACCCCTACACTTT